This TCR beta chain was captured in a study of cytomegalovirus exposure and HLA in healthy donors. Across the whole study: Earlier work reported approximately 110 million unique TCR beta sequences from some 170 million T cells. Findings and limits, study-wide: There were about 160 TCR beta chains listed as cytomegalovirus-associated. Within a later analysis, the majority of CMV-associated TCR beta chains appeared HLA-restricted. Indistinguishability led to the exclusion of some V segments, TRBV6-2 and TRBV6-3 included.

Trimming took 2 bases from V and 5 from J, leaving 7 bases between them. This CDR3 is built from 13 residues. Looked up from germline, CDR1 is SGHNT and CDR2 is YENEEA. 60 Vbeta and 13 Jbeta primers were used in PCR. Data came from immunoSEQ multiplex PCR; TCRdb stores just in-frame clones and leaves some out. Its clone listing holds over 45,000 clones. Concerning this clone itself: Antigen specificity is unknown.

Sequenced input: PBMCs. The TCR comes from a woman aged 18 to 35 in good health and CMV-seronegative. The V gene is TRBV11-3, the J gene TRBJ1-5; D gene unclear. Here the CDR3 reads CASSLMGDQPQHF. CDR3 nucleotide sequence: TGTGCCAGCAGCTTAATGGGCGATCAGCCCCAGCATTTT.